This section outlines one T cell receptor beta chain sequence together with its context. CDR1 is SGHTA, CDR2 FQGNSA, per germline. Losses at the gene ends were 5 bases for V and 2 bases for J; bases not matched to a gene: 3. There are 14 residues in the CDR3. The sample comes from a study of control samples from healthy donors and cancer patients. Sequencing used immunoSEQ multiplex PCR; TCRdb keeps in-frame clones, though not all of them. In the table there are approximately 86,000 clones, more than 75% of which are singletons. The chain is built from TRBV7-2 and TRBJ2-7, with 10 bases that match TRBD2. Sequences were obtained from blood. The source is a woman between 40 and 55 years old in good health. This chain's CDR3 is CASSRSGGAYEQYF. The CDR3 DNA is TGTGCCAGCAGCAGAAGCGGGGGGGCCTACGAGCAGTACTTC.